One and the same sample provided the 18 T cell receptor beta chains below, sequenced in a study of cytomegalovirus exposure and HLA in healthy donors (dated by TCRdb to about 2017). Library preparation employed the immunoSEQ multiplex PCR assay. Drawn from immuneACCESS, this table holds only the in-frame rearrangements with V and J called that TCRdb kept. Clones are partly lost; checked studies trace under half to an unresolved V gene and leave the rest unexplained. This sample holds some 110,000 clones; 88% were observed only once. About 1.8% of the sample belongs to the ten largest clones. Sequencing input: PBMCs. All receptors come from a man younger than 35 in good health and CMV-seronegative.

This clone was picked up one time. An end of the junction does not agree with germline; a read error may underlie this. The CDR3 is CASSLVGTPLLF. The CDR3 DNA reads TGTGCCAGCAGCTTGGTTGGGACTCCCCTACTCTTC. The chain employs TRBV5-6 and TRBJ2-1, with a possible D match to TRBD2 (6 bases). Looked up from germline, CDR1 is SGHDT and CDR2 is YYEEEE. The CDR3 contains 12 residues.

This CDR3 reads CASSSLMGAKGNTIYF. CDR3 in DNA: TGTGCCAGCAGTTCCCTCATGGGGGCCAAGGGAAACACCATATATTTT. The chain couples TRBV6-5 to TRBJ1-3; D might be TRBD1 (6 bases). CDR3 length equals 16 residues. Germline V gene sequence: CDR1 MNHEY, CDR2 SVGAGI. Trimming removed 4 bases from V and 4 bases from J, with 17 bases in between.

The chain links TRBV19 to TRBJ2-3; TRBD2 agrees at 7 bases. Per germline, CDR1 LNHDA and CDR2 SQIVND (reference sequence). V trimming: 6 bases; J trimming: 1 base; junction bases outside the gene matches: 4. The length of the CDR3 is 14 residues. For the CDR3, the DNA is TGTGCCAGTAGGGCTAGCGGCCGCACAGATACGCAGTATTTT. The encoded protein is CASRASGRTDTQYF.

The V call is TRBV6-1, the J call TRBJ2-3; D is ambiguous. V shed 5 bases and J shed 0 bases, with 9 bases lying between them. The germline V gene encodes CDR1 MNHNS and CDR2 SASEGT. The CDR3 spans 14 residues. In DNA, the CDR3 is TGTGCCAGCAGTAGAGATCCTAGCACAGATACGCAGTATTTT. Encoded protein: CASSRDPSTDTQYF.

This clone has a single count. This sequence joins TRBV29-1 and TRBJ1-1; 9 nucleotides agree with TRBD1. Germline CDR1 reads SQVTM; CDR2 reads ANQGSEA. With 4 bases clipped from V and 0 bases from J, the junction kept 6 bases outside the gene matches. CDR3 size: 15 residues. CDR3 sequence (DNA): TGCAGCGTTGCCATGGGGACAGGGATGAACACTGAAGCTTTCTTT. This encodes CSVAMGTGMNTEAFF.

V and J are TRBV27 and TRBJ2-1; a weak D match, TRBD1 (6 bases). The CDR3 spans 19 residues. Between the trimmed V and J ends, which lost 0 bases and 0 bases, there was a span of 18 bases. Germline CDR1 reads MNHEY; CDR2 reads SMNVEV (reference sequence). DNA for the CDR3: TGTGCCAGCAGTTTATCGGACAGAGGGAGTCCTATCTCCTACAATGAGCAGTTCTTC. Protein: CASSLSDRGSPISYNEQFF.

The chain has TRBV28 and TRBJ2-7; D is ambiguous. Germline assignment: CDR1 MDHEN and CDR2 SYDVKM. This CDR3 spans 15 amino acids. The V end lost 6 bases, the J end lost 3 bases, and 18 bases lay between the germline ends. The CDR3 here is CASSRPGDFHYEQYF. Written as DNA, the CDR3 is TGTGCCAGCAGCCGCCCAGGTGATTTTCACTACGAGCAGTACTTC. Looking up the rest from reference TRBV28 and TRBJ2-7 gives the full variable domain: DVKVTQSSRYLVKRTGEKVFLECVQDMDHENMFWYRQDPGLGLRLIYFSYDVKMKEKGDIPEGYSVSREKKERFSLILESASTNQTSMYLCASSRPGDFHYEQYFGPGTRLTVT.

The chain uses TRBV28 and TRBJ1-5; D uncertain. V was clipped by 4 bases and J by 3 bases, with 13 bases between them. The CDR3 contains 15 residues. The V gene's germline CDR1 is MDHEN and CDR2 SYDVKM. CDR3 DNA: TGTGCCAGCAGTTCCCAGGCCGTCAACAATCAGCCCCAGCATTTT. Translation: CASSSQAVNNQPQHF.

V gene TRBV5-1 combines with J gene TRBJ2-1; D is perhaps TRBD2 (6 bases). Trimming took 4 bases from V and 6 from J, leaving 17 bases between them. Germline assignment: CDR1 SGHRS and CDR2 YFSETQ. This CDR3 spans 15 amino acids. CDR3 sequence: CASSARLGNLNEQFF. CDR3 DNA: TGCGCCAGCAGCGCGAGACTAGGAAACCTCAATGAGCAGTTCTTC.

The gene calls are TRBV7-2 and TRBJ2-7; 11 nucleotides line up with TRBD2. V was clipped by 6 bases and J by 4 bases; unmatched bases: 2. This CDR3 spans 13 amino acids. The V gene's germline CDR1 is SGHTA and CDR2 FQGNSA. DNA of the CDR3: TGTGCCAGCAGTACTAGCGGGAGTTACGAGCAGTACTTC. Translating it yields CASSTSGSYEQYF.

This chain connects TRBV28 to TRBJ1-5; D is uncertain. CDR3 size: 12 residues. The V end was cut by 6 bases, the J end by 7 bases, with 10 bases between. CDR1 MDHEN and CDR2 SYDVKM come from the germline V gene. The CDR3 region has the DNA TGTGCCAGCAGCCAACTGCGGCAGCCCCAGCATTTT. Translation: CASSQLRQPQHF.

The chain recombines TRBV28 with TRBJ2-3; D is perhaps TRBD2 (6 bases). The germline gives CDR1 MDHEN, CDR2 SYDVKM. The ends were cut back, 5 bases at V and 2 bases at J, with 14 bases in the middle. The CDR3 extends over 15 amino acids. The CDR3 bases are TGTGCCAGCAGTAAAGACGGGGGTCCCACAGATACGCAGTATTTT. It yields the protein CASSKDGGPTDTQYF. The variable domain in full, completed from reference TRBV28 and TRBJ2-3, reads DVKVTQSSRYLVKRTGEKVFLECVQDMDHENMFWYRQDPGLGLRLIYFSYDVKMKEKGDIPEGYSVSREKKERFSLILESASTNQTSMYLCASSKDGGPTDTQYFGPGTRLTVL.

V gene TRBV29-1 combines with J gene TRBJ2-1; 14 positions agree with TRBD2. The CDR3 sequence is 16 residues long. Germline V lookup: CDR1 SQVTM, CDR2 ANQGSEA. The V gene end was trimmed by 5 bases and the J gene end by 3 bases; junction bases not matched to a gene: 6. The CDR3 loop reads CSVRTSGRPHYNEQFF. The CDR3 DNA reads TGCAGCGTTCGGACTAGCGGGAGGCCACACTACAATGAGCAGTTCTTC.

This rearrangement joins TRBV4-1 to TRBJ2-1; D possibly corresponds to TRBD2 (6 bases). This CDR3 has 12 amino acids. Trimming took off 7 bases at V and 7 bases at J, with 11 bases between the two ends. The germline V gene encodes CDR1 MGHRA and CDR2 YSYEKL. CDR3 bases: TGCGCCAGCAAGACTGGGGGGAATGAGCAGTTCTTC. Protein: CASKTGGNEQFF.

CDR3 amino acids: CASSVDGGAHDEQFF. CDR3 DNA: TGTGCCAGCAGCGTAGACGGGGGGGCCCATGATGAGCAGTTCTTC. V and J are TRBV9 and TRBJ2-1; 8 bases fit TRBD2. The germline V gene has CDR1 SGDLS and CDR2 YYNGEE. The trim removed 0 bases at V and 8 bases at J, leaving 7 bases unmatched. This CDR3 region has 15 residues.

In DNA form, the CDR3 reads TGTGCCAGCGAGAGTAACACTGAAGCTTTCTTT. This gives the protein CASESNTEAFF. The chain has TRBV28 and TRBJ1-1; D not resolved. The germline V gene encodes CDR1 MDHEN and CDR2 SYDVKM. Trimming took off 8 bases at V and 2 bases at J, with 6 bases between the two ends. CDR3 length: 11 residues.

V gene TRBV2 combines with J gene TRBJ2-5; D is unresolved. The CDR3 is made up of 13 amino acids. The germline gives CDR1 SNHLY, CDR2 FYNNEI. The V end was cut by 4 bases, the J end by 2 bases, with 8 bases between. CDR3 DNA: TGTGCCAGCAGTGTTTTCCTACAAGAGACCCAGTACTTC. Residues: CASSVFLQETQYF. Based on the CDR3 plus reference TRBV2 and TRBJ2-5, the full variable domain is EPEVTQTPSHQVTQMGQEVILRCVPISNHLYFYWYRQILGQKVEFLVSFYNNEISEKSEIFDDQFSVERPDGSNFTLKIRSTKLEDSAMYFCASSVFLQETQYFGPGTRLLVL.

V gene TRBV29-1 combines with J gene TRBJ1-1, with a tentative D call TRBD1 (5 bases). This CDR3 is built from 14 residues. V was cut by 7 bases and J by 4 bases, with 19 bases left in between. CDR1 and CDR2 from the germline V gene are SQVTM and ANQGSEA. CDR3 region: CSDLGTGDSTEAFF. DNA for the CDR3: TGCAGCGATCTAGGGACTGGGGATAGCACTGAAGCTTTCTTT.